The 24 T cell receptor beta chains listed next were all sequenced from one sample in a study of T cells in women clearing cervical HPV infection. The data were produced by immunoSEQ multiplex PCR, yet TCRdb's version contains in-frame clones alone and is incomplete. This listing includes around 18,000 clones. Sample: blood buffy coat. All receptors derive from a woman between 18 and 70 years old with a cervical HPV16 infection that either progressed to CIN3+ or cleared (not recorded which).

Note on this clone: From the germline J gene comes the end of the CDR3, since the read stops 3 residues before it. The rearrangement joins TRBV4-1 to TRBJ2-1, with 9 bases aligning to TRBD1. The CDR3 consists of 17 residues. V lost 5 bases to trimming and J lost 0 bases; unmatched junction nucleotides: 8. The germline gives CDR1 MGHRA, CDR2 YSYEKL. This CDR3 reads CASSDRGSGLSYNEQFF. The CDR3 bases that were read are TGCGCCAGCAGCGACAGGGGGAGCGGGCTCTCCTACAATGAG.

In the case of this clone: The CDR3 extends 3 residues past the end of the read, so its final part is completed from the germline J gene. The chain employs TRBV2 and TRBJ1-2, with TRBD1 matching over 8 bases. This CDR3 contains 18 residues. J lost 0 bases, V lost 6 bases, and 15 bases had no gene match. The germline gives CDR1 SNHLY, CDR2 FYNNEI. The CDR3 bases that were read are TGTGCCAGCAGGATAGGTGGGGGACAGGTGACTTCTAACTATGGC. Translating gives CASRIGGGQVTSNYG. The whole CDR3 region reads CASRIGGGQVTSNYGYTF.

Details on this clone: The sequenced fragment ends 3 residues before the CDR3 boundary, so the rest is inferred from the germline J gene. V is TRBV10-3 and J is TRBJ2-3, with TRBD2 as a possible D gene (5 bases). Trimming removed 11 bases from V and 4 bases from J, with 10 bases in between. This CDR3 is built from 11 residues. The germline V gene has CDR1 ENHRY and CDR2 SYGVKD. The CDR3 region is CASLGADTQYF. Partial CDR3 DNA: TGTGCCTCCCTCGGGGCAGATACG.

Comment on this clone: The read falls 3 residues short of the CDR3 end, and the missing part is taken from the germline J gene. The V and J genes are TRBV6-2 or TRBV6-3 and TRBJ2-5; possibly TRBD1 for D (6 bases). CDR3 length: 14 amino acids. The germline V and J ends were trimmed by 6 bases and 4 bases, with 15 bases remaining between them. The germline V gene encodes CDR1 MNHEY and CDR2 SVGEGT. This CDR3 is CASRGVGGVETQYF. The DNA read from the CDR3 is TGTGCCAGCAGGGGGGTTGGGGGCGTAGAGACC.

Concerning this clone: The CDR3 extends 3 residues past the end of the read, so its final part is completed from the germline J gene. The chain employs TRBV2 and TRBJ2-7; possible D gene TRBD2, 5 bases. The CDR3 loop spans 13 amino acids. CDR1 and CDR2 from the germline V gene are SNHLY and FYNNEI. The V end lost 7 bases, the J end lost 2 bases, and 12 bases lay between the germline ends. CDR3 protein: CASKVGVTYEQYF. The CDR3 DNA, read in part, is TGTGCCAGCAAGGTCGGGGTTACCTACGAG. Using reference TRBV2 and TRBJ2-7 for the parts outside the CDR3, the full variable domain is EPEVTQTPSHQVTQMGQEVILRCVPISNHLYFYWYRQILGQKVEFLVSFYNNEISEKSEIFDDQFSVERPDGSNFTLKIRSTKLEDSAMYFCASKVGVTYEQYFGPGTRLTVT.

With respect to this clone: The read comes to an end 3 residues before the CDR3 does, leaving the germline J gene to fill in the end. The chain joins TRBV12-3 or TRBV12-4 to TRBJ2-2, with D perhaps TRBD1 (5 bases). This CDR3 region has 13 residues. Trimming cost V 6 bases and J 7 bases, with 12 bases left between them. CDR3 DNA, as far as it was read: TGTGCCAGCAGCCTTACAGGAATCGGGGAG. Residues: CASSLTGIGE. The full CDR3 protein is CASSLTGIGELFF.

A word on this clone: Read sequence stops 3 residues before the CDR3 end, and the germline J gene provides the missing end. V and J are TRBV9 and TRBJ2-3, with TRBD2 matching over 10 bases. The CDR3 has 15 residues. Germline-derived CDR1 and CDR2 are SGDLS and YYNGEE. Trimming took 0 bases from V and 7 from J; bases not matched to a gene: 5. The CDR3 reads CASSVALAGDHTQYF. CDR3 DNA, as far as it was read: TGTGCCAGCAGCGTAGCCCTAGCGGGGGATCATACG.

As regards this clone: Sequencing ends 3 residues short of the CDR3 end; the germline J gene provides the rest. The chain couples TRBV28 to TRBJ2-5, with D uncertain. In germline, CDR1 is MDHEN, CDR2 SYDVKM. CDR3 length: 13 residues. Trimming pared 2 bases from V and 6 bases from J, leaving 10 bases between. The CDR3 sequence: CASSLKFAQTQYF. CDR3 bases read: TGTGCCAGCAGTTTAAAATTCGCGCAGACC.

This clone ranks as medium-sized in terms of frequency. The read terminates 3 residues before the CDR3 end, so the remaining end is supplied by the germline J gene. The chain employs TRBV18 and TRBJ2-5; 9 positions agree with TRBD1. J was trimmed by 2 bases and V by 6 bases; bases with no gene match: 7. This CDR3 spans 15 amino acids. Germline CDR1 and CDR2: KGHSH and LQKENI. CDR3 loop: CASSSGQGHQETQYF. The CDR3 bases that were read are TGTGCCAGCTCGTCGGGACAGGGACATCAAGAGACC.

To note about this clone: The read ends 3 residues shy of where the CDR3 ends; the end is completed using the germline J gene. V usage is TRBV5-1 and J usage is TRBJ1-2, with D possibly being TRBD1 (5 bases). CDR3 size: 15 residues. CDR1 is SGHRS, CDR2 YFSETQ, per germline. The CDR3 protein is CASSLGQGGAGGYTF. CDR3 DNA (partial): TGCGCCAGCAGCTTGGGGCAGGGAGGGGCCGGAGGC.

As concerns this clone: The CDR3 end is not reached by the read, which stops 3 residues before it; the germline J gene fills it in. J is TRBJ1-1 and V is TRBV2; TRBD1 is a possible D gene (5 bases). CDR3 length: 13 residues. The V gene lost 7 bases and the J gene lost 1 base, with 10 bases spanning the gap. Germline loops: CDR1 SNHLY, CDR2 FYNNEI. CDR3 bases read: TGTGCCAGCACCGATGACAGGAACACTGAA. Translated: CASTDDRNTE. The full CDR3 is CASTDDRNTEAFF.

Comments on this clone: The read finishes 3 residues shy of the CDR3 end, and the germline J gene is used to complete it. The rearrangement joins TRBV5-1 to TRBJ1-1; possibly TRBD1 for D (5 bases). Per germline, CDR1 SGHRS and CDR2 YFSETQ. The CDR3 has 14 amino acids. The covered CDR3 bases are TGCGCCAGCAGCTTCGAGCGGGGCACAGATACG. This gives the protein CASSFERGTDT. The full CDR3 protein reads CASSFERGTDTAFF.

CDR3 sequence reads: CASSRGASTPTYEQYF. Incomplete CDR3 DNA: TGTGCCAGCAGCAGGGGAGCTAGTACTCCTACCTACGAG. This chain links TRBV5-4 with TRBJ2-7, with D possibly being TRBD1 or TRBD2 (5 bases each). The DNA ends 3 residues before the CDR3 does, and the rest of the CDR3 is filled in from the germline J gene. Trimming stripped 4 bases from V and 2 bases from J, with 19 bases between. CDR1 is SGHNT and CDR2 is YYREEE in the germline V gene (reference sequence). This CDR3 spans 16 amino acids.

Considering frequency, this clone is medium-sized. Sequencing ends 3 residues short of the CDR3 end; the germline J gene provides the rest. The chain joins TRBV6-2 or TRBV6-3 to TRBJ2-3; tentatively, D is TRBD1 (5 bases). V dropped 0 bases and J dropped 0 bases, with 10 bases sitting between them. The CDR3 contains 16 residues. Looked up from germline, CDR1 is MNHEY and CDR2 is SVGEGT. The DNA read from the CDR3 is TGTGCCAGCAGTTACTCGAGGACACGAAGCACAGATACG. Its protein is CASSYSRTRSTDT. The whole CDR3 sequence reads CASSYSRTRSTDTQYF.

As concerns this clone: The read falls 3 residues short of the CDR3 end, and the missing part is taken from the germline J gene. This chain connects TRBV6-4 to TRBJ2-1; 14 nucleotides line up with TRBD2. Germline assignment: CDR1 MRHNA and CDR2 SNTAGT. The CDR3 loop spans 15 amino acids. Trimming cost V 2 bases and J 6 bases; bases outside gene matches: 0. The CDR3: CASSDGTSGGNEQFF. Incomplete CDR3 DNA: TGTGCCAGCAGTGACGGGACTAGCGGGGGCAATGAG.

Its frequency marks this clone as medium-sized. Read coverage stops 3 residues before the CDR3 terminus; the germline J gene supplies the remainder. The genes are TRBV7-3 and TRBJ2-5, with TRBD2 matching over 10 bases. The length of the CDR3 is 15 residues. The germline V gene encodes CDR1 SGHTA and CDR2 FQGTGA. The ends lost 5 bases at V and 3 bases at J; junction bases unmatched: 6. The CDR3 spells CASSPTLAGEETQYF. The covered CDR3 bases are TGTGCCAGCAGCCCCACGCTAGCGGGGGAAGAGACC.

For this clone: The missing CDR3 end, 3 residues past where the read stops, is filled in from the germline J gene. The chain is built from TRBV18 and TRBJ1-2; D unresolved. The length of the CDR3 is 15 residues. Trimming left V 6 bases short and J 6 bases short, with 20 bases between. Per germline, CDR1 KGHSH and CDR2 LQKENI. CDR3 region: CASSPGVGFDDGYTF. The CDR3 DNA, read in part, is TGTGCCAGCTCCCCCGGGGTGGGGTTTGATGATGGC.

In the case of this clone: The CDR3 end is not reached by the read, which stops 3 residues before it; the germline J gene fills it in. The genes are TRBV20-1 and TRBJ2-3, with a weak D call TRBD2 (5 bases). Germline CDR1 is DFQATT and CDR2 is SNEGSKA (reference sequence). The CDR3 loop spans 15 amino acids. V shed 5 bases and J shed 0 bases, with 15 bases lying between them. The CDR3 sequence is CSALKKKRSTDTQYF. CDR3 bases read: TGCAGTGCTCTAAAAAAGAAGCGGAGCACAGATACG.

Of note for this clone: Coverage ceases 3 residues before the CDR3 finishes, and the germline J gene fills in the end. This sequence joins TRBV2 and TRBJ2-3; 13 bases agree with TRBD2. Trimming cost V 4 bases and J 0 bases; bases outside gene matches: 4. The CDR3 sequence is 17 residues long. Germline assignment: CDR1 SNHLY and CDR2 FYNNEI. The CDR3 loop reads CASSGLAGGKSTDTQYF. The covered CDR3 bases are TGTGCCAGCAGTGGACTAGCGGGGGGTAAGAGCACAGATACG.

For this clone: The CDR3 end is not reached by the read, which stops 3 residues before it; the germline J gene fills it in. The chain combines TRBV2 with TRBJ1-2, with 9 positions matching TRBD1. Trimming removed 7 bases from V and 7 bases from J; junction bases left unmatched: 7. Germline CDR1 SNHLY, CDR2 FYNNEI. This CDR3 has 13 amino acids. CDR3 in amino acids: CASKLGQGLGYTF. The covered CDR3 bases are TGTGCCAGCAAGCTGGGACAGGGCCTTGGC.

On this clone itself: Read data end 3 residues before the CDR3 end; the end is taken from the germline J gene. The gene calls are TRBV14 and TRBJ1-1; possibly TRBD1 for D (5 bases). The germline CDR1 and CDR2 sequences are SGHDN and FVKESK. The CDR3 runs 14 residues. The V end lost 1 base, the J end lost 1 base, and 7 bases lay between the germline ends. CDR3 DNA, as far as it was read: TGTGCCAGCAGCCAAGGGGGGGGGAACACTGAA. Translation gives CASSQGGGNTE. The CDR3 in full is CASSQGGGNTEAFF.

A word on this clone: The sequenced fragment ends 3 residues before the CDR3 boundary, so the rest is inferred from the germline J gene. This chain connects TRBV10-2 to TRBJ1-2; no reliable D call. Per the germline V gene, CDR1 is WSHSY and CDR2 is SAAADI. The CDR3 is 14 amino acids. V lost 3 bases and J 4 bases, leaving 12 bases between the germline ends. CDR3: CASSDTGAGYGYTF. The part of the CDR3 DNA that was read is TGCGCCAGCAGTGACACTGGAGCGGGCTATGGC.

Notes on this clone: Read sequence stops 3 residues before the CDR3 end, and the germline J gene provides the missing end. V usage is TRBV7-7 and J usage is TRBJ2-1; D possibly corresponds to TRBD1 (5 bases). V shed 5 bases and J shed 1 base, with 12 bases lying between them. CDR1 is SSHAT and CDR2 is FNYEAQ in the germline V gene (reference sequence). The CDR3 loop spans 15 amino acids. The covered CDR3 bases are TGTGCCAGCAGCCTAGACAAGGGGTCCTACAATGAG. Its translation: CASSLDKGSYNE. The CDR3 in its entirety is CASSLDKGSYNEQFF.

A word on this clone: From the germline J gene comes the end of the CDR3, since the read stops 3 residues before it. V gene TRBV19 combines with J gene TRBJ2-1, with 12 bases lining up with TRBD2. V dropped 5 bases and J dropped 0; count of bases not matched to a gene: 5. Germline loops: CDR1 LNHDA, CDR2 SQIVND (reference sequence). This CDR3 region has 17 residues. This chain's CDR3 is CASSLGLAGYSYNEQFF. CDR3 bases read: TGTGCCAGTAGTCTAGGACTAGCGGGGTACTCCTACAATGAG.